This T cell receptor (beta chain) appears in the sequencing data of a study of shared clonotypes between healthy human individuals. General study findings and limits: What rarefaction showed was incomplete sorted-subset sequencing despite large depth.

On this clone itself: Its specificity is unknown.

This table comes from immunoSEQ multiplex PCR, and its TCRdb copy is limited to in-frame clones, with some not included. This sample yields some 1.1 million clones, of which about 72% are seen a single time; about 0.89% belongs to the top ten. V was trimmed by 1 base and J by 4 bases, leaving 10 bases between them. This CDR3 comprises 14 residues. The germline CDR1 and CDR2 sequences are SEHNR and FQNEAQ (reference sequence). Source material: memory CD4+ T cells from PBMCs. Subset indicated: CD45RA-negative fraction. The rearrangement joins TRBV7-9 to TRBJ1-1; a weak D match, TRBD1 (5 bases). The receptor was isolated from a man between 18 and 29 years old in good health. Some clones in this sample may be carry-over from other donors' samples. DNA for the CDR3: TGTGCCAGCAGCTTAGGAGGGGACCTCACTGAAGCTTTCTTT. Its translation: CASSLGGDLTEAFF.